The subject of this entry is one T cell receptor (beta chain). V gave up 4 bases and J gave up 2 bases, with 15 bases separating them. Germline-derived CDR1 and CDR2 are SGDLS and YYNGEE. The length of the CDR3 is 16 residues. The sample belongs to a study of blood T cell repertoires in COVID-19. Across the whole study: The samples span acute and convalescent COVID-19 from the United States, Italy and Spain. Sources were T cells, B-cell-depleted T cells, or PBMCs; the material itself was cDNA or gDNA.

Methods used by the authors: Using reference gene primer amplification, nucleated cell counts were estimated. Assay: immunoSEQ multiplex PCR; the TCRdb copy retains only in-frame clones and omits some. V, J and clone size are taken as reported in that table, and D and trimming were inferred from the DNA itself. Altogether 250,000 to 350,000 clones are present, around nine tenths being singletons, with the ten largest covering around 10%. The Seattle site enrolled patients during active infection and followed them longitudinally. Sequencing was carried out using peripheral blood. The chain combines TRBV9 with TRBJ1-4; TRBD1 is a possible D gene (5 bases). This clonotype originated in a woman in her 30s with COVID-19, enrolled during active disease. For the CDR3, the DNA is TGTGCCAGCAGCTTAGGGGCGGGATCGACTAATGAAAAACTGTTTTTT. Translated, it gives CASSLGAGSTNEKLFF.